A single sample is the source of the 14 T cell receptor beta chains below, sequenced in a study of blood T cells in healthy people across ages. A second PCR, run for about 6 to 11 cycles, used a sample-barcoded 5' primer plus a J-beta primer mix. Each CDR3 protein is one row after TCRdb ran MiXCR on the 5' RACE reads. The sample shows 700,000 to 1,000,000 distinct CDR3 sequences, 40% to 50% of them seen only once. What was sequenced was blood. Receptors originate from a man between 60 and 70 years old in good health.

J is TRBJ1-6 and V is TRBV6-5; D unresolved. This CDR3 is 13 amino acids long. The V gene's germline CDR1 is MNHEY and CDR2 SVGAGI. V was cut by 5 bases and J by 8 bases, with 10 bases left in between. CDR3 nucleotides: TGTGCCAGCAGTACCAGTGAATATTCACCCCTCCACTTT. This gives the protein CASSTSEYSPLHF.

Worth noting for this clonotype: A much larger clone lies one base from this, so it may be a read error. The rearrangement links TRBV20-1 to TRBJ2-5; 7 bases match TRBD2. CDR3 length equals 12 residues. Germline CDR1 and CDR2: DFQATT and SNEGSKA (reference sequence). The trim removed 8 bases at V and 11 bases at J, leaving 14 bases unmatched. CDR3 sequence (DNA): TGCAGTTCCGATAGACTGGGGAGGGAGCAGTACTTC. It encodes CSSDRLGREQYF.

As to this clonotype: This may be a read error: a much more frequent sequence differs by one nucleotide. The CDR3 DNA sequence: TGTGCCAGCGGTTTGGGGACAGGGAGGCTCGAGCAGTACTTC. Protein product: CASGLGTGRLEQYF. The chain employs TRBV7-9 and TRBJ2-7; TRBD1 agrees at 9 bases. CDR1 is SEHNR, CDR2 FQNEAQ, per germline (reference sequence). The CDR3 is 14 residues long. Trimming took 8 bases from V and 6 from J; bases not matched to a gene: 11.

The chain employs TRBV6-1 and TRBJ1-4; a possible D gene is TRBD1 (6 bases). This CDR3 is built from 12 residues. Germline V gives CDR1 MNHNS, CDR2 SASEGT. V was shortened by 11 bases and J by 6 bases, with 13 bases between the two germline ends. The CDR3 region has the DNA TGTGCCGGAGGGGGACCGGATGAAAAACTGTTTTTT. Translated, it gives CAGGGPDEKLFF.

The chain carries TRBV3-1 and TRBJ2-3; 9 bases map to TRBD2. J gave up 3 bases and V 1 base, and 2 bases lay outside the gene matches. Germline CDR1 reads LGHDT; CDR2 reads YNNKEL (reference sequence). The CDR3 loop spans 15 amino acids. CDR3 sequence: CASSQATSGTDTQYF. The CDR3 nucleotides are TGTGCCAGCAGCCAAGCAACTAGCGGGACAGATACGCAGTATTTT.

This clonotype was observed a few times. The rearrangement uses TRBV7-9 and TRBJ2-6, with a tentative D call TRBD1 (5 bases). CDR1 is SEHNR and CDR2 is FQNEAQ in the germline V gene (reference sequence). Deletions cut 7 bases from V and 0 bases from J, with 13 bases between. The CDR3 spans 16 residues. This CDR3 is CASTKGVGSGANVLTF. The CDR3 DNA reads TGTGCCAGCACCAAAGGGGTGGGCTCTGGGGCCAACGTCCTGACTTTC.

J is TRBJ2-5 and V is TRBV27, with D perhaps TRBD1 (6 bases). The J call is doubtful: the DNA matches TRBJ2-7 better. This CDR3 region has 14 residues. Germline loops: CDR1 MNHEY, CDR2 SMNVEV (reference sequence). This CDR3 reads CASSLEGDISEQYF. The CDR3 bases are TGTGCCAGCAGTTTAGAAGGGGACATCAGCGAGCAGTACTTC.

The chain carries TRBV20-1 and TRBJ1-2; 9 bases are shared with TRBD1. CDR1 is DFQATT and CDR2 is SNEGSKA in the germline V gene (reference sequence). This CDR3 is built from 13 residues. The trim removed 1 base at V and 7 bases at J, leaving 4 bases unmatched. The CDR3 region is CSARASQGAGYTF. CDR3 coding DNA: TGCAGTGCTAGAGCATCACAGGGGGCTGGCTACACCTTC.

This clonotype was seen only a few times. The J gene is TRBJ1-1, the V gene TRBV29-1; no definite D call. The V gene's germline CDR1 is SQVTM and CDR2 ANQGSEA. The germline V and J ends were trimmed by 8 bases and 1 base, with 14 bases remaining between them. This CDR3 comprises 13 residues. The CDR3 nucleotides are TGCAGCTTCGGGAGGGCTGGGAACACTGAAGCTTTCTTT. Translation: CSFGRAGNTEAFF.

The V gene is TRBV24-1, the J gene TRBJ2-5; D not resolved. The germline CDR1 and CDR2 sequences are KGHDR and SFDVKD. This CDR3 comprises 13 residues. V was shortened by 0 bases and J by 5 bases, with 6 bases between the two germline ends. The CDR3 DNA reads TGTGCCACCAGTGATTTGACCAGGGAGACCCAGTACTTC. Translation: CATSDLTRETQYF.

This clonotype was detected ten times or more. The J gene is TRBJ1-2, the V gene TRBV28; tentative D call: TRBD1 (5 bases). The germline V gene encodes CDR1 MDHEN and CDR2 SYDVKM. This CDR3 spans 14 amino acids. The V gene lost 4 bases and the J gene lost 2 bases, with 11 bases spanning the gap. CDR3: CASSSGTDNYGYTF. In DNA form, the CDR3 reads TGTGCCAGCAGTTCCGGGACGGACAACTATGGCTACACCTTC.

Comment on this clonotype: A read error may account for a junction end that differs from germline. CDR3 in DNA: TGCTGTGCTAGGGACAAGGCGGGGGAGAGCTCCTACAATGAGCAGTTCTTC. As protein: CCARDKAGESSYNEQFF. V and J are TRBV20-1 and TRBJ2-1, with D tentatively TRBD2 (7 bases). Germline V gene lookup returns CDR1 DFQATT and CDR2 SNEGSKA (reference sequence). The CDR3 is made up of 17 amino acids.

The CDR3 loop is CASSLVRSGGAYNEQFF. The CDR3 DNA reads TGTGCCAGCAGCTTGGTCAGATCAGGGGGAGCATACAATGAGCAGTTCTTC. The genes are TRBV5-4 and TRBJ2-1, with 7 bases identical to TRBD1. This CDR3 is 17 amino acids long. The junction had 10 bases not matched to a gene; V was cut back by 0 bases and J by 4 bases. Germline V gene data show CDR1 as SGHNT and CDR2 as YYREEE (reference sequence).

This clonotype was seen many times. The chain combines TRBV5-1 with TRBJ2-7, with 10 bases matching TRBD1. V was pared by 3 bases and J by 4 bases, with 4 bases of the junction left unmatched. CDR3 length: 14 residues. Germline V CDR1 and CDR2: SGHRS, YFSETQ. CDR3 region: CASSSGTGDYEQYF. The CDR3 region has the DNA TGCGCCAGCAGCTCCGGGACAGGGGATTACGAGCAGTACTTC.